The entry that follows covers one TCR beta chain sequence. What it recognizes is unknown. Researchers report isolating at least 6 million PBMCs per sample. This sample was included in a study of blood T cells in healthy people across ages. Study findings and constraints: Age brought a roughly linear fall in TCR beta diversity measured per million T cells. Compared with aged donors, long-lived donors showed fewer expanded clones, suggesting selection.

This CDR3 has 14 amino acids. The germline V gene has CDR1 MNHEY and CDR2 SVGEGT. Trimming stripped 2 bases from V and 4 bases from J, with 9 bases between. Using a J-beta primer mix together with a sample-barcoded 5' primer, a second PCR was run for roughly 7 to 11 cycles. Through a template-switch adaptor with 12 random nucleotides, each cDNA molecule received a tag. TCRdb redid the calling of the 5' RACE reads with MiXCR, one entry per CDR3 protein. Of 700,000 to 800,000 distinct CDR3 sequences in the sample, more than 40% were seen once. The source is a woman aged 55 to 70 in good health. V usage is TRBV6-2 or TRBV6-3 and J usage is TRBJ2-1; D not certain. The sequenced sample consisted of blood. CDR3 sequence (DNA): TGTGCCAGCAGTTACATGAGAGTGTACAATGAGCAGTTCTTC. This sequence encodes CASSYMRVYNEQFF.